These T cell receptor beta chains were read from a single sample in a study of blood T cell repertoires in COVID-19. Data came from immunoSEQ multiplex PCR; TCRdb stores just in-frame clones and leaves some out. The data show around 290,000 clones, with 90% seen just once and more than 0.95% held by the top ten. The source material was PBMCs or T cells enriched from blood (not recorded which). The source of these receptors is a woman aged 25-40 years who had recovered from COVID-19. Each CDR3 is given with its conserved first and last residue. Each record gives: J gene, clone size, V gene, D gene, CDR3 DNA, CDR3 protein. A D gene is named only where the DNA matches it firmly. Size is omitted from some rows. Given values are once, few, many or a class for expanded clones.

J gene: TRBJ1-1
clone size: NA
V gene: TRBV28
D gene: NA
CDR3 DNA: TGTGCCAGCAGTTTATGGCGGGGGCTGGACACTGAAGCTTTCTTT
CDR3 protein: CASSLWRGLDTEAFF

J gene: TRBJ2-3
clone size: NA
V gene: TRBV7-9
D gene: TRBD2
CDR3 DNA: TGTGCCAGCAGCCAACGGACTAGCGGGAGGGGGACTAGCACAGATACGCAGTATTTT
CDR3 protein: CASSQRTSGRGTSTDTQYF

J gene: TRBJ2-2
clone size: NA
V gene: TRBV11-1
D gene: NA
CDR3 DNA: TGTGCCAGCAGCTTAGATCCGCGGCCCGGGGAGCTGTTTTTT
CDR3 protein: CASSLDPRPGELFF

J gene: TRBJ2-1
clone size: NA
V gene: TRBV28
D gene: TRBD1
CDR3 DNA: TGTGCCAGCAGTTTAGGGACAGGGTCTAATGAGCAGTTCTTC
CDR3 protein: CASSLGTGSNEQFF

J gene: TRBJ1-1
clone size: NA
V gene: TRBV30
D gene: NA
CDR3 DNA: TGTGCCTGGAGTTGGGGGGGAGGGACTGAAGCTTTCTTT
CDR3 protein: CAWSWGGGTEAFF

J gene: TRBJ2-5
clone size: NA
V gene: TRBV5-4
D gene: TRBD1
CDR3 DNA: TGTGCCAGCAGCCGACAGGGGTTCGAGACCCAGTACTTC
CDR3 protein: CASSRQGFETQYF

J gene: TRBJ1-5
clone size: few
V gene: TRBV18
D gene: TRBD1
CDR3 DNA: TGTGCCAGCTCACCGTCCCGGGACAGGGGACGAAGCAATCAGCCCCAGCATTTT
CDR3 protein: CASSPSRDRGRSNQPQHF

J gene: TRBJ2-7
clone size: NA
V gene: TRBV3-1/TRBV3-2
D gene: NA
CDR3 DNA: TGTGCCAGCAGCCCTAGGTCCTACGAGCAGTACTTC
CDR3 protein: CASSPRSYEQYF

J gene: TRBJ2-3
clone size: NA
V gene: TRBV9
D gene: NA
CDR3 DNA: TGTGCCAGCAGCGCCACCGGGACTAGCACAGATACGCAGTATTTT
CDR3 protein: CASSATGTSTDTQYF

J gene: TRBJ2-7
clone size: NA
V gene: TRBV7-9
D gene: TRBD2
CDR3 DNA: TGTGCCAGCAGCCAACTAGGACTAGCGGACTCAAAGCAGTACTTC
CDR3 protein: CASSQLGLADSKQYF

J gene: TRBJ1-4
clone size: NA
V gene: TRBV29-1
D gene: NA
CDR3 DNA: TGCAGCGCCGCCAGTAATGAAAAACTGTTTTTT
CDR3 protein: CSAASNEKLFF

J gene: TRBJ2-1
clone size: NA
V gene: TRBV11-3
D gene: NA
CDR3 DNA: TGTGCCAGCAGCCCGGGACTTATAATCGACGGCAGGAGCTATGAGCAGTTCTTC
CDR3 protein: CASSPGLIIDGRSYEQFF

J gene: TRBJ1-5
clone size: NA
V gene: TRBV5-6
D gene: TRBD1
CDR3 DNA: TGTGCCAGCAACCAGGGGGGACAGGGGGGCAATCAGCCCCAGCATTTT
CDR3 protein: CASNQGGQGGNQPQHF

J gene: TRBJ1-2
clone size: NA
V gene: TRBV6-5
D gene: TRBD1
CDR3 DNA: TGTGCCAGCAGTTACTTGCTCCTAGGACAGGTCTATGGCTACACCTTC
CDR3 protein: CASSYLLLGQVYGYTF

J gene: TRBJ1-1
clone size: NA
V gene: TRBV27
D gene: TRBD1
CDR3 DNA: TGTGCCAGCACCCCGGTGGGACAGCGCACTGAAGCTTTCTTT
CDR3 protein: CASTPVGQRTEAFF

J gene: TRBJ2-5
clone size: NA
V gene: TRBV7-2
D gene: TRBD1
CDR3 DNA: TGTGCCAGCAGCTTTTGGACAGGGCCCCAAGAGACCCAGTACTTC
CDR3 protein: CASSFWTGPQETQYF

J gene: TRBJ2-5
clone size: NA
V gene: TRBV9
D gene: TRBD2
CDR3 DNA: TGTGCCAGCAGCGCCGGACTAGCGGGGGAGACCCAGTACTTC
CDR3 protein: CASSAGLAGETQYF

J gene: TRBJ1-1
clone size: NA
V gene: TRBV3-1/TRBV3-2
D gene: NA
CDR3 DNA: TGTGCCAGCAGGCACGGGGGGAATACTGAAGCTTTCTTT
CDR3 protein: CASRHGGNTEAFF

J gene: TRBJ1-1
clone size: NA
V gene: TRBV28
D gene: NA
CDR3 DNA: TGTGCCAGCATTACTTATAAAAACGAAGCTTTCTTT
CDR3 protein: CASITYKNEAFF

J gene: TRBJ1-3
clone size: few
V gene: TRBV7-6
D gene: TRBD1
CDR3 DNA: TGTGCCAGCAGCCCTAGACAGGGGGCGATGAACACCATATATTTT
CDR3 protein: CASSPRQGAMNTIYF

J gene: TRBJ2-3
clone size: NA
V gene: TRBV10-1
D gene: TRBD1
CDR3 DNA: TGCGCCAGCAGTGTAACGCAGGGGGCAACAGATACGCAGTATTTT
CDR3 protein: CASSVTQGATDTQYF

J gene: TRBJ2-7
clone size: NA
V gene: TRBV14
D gene: NA
CDR3 DNA: TGTGCCAGCAGCCGTAGTGGTAGGCAGGGGAGCGAGCAGTACTTC
CDR3 protein: CASSRSGRQGSEQYF

J gene: TRBJ1-3
clone size: NA
V gene: TRBV7-2
D gene: TRBD1
CDR3 DNA: TGTGCCAGCAGCCCCTGGACAGGGCAAAGGGGAAACACCATATATTTT
CDR3 protein: CASSPWTGQRGNTIYF

J gene: TRBJ2-7
clone size: NA
V gene: TRBV5-1
D gene: TRBD1
CDR3 DNA: TGCGCCAGCAGTCGTGACTCCGGGACAGGCTTCTCCTACGAGCAGTACTTC
CDR3 protein: CASSRDSGTGFSYEQYF

J gene: TRBJ1-1
clone size: NA
V gene: TRBV4-2
D gene: TRBD1
CDR3 DNA: TGTGCCAGCAGCCAAGCAAGGACAGGGGGCCGAACTGAAGCTTTCTTT
CDR3 protein: CASSQARTGGRTEAFF

J gene: TRBJ2-3
clone size: NA
V gene: TRBV4-2
D gene: TRBD2
CDR3 DNA: TGTGCCAGCAGCCAAGATATGGCTAGCGGGAGAGGCACAGATACGCAGTATTTT
CDR3 protein: CASSQDMASGRGTDTQYF

J gene: TRBJ1-1
clone size: few
V gene: TRBV14
D gene: TRBD1
CDR3 DNA: TGTGCCAGCAGCCAGTGGGGGGACAGTCTCCTTGGGACTGAAGCTTTCTTT
CDR3 protein: CASSQWGDSLLGTEAFF

J gene: TRBJ2-7
clone size: NA
V gene: TRBV28
D gene: NA
CDR3 DNA: TGTGCCAGCAGTTTGAGGCTTTCATCCGAGCAGTACTTC
CDR3 protein: CASSLRLSSEQYF

J gene: TRBJ1-4
clone size: NA
V gene: TRBV27
D gene: TRBD1
CDR3 DNA: TGTGCCAGCAGTTTATGGTCCCCGGACAGGGGAGAAAAACTGTTTTTT
CDR3 protein: CASSLWSPDRGEKLFF

J gene: TRBJ2-1
clone size: NA
V gene: TRBV9
D gene: NA
CDR3 DNA: TGTGCCAGCAGCGTAGACAGGGCGCCCTACAATGAGCAGTTCTTC
CDR3 protein: CASSVDRAPYNEQFF

J gene: TRBJ1-2
clone size: NA
V gene: TRBV14
D gene: NA
CDR3 DNA: TGTGCCAGCAGCCAGGACAGTCCGGGAGGCTACACCTTC
CDR3 protein: CASSQDSPGGYTF

J gene: TRBJ1-2
clone size: NA
V gene: TRBV7-6
D gene: TRBD1
CDR3 DNA: TGTGCCAGCAGCCCCGGGACAGGTCATGGCTACACCTTC
CDR3 protein: CASSPGTGHGYTF

J gene: TRBJ2-5
clone size: NA
V gene: TRBV30
D gene: NA
CDR3 DNA: TGTGCCTGGACCTCCAGGGAGACCCAGTACTTC
CDR3 protein: CAWTSRETQYF

J gene: TRBJ2-7
clone size: NA
V gene: TRBV7-2
D gene: TRBD2
CDR3 DNA: TGTGCCAGCAGCAGGACTAGCGGGAGTAAGGAGCAGTACTTC
CDR3 protein: CASSRTSGSKEQYF

J gene: TRBJ2-2
clone size: NA
V gene: TRBV9
D gene: NA
CDR3 DNA: TGTGCCAGCAGCGTAGTGAGCGGAACCGGGGAGCTGTTTTTT
CDR3 protein: CASSVVSGTGELFF

J gene: TRBJ2-7
clone size: NA
V gene: TRBV15
D gene: NA
CDR3 DNA: TGTGCCACCAGCCTCGGAGGCCTTTCCGCCTACGAGCAGTACTTC
CDR3 protein: CATSLGGLSAYEQYF

J gene: TRBJ2-2
clone size: NA
V gene: TRBV7-8
D gene: TRBD2
CDR3 DNA: TGTGCCAGCAGCTTTAGCGGGCGGAGCGGGGAGCTGTTTTTT
CDR3 protein: CASSFSGRSGELFF

J gene: TRBJ2-7
clone size: NA
V gene: TRBV5-1
D gene: NA
CDR3 DNA: TGCGCCAGCAGCTTTTACTCAGGGGTTCTCGCGAGGGACGAGCAGTACTTC
CDR3 protein: CASSFYSGVLARDEQYF

J gene: TRBJ2-1
clone size: once
V gene: TRBV4-3
D gene: NA
CDR3 DNA: TGCGCCAGCAGCCAAGTTTCGGGGAATGAGCAGTTCTTC
CDR3 protein: CASSQVSGNEQFF

J gene: TRBJ2-1
clone size: few
V gene: TRBV18
D gene: NA
CDR3 DNA: TGTGCCAGCTCCTACTTAAACAATGAGCAGTTCTTC
CDR3 protein: CASSYLNNEQFF